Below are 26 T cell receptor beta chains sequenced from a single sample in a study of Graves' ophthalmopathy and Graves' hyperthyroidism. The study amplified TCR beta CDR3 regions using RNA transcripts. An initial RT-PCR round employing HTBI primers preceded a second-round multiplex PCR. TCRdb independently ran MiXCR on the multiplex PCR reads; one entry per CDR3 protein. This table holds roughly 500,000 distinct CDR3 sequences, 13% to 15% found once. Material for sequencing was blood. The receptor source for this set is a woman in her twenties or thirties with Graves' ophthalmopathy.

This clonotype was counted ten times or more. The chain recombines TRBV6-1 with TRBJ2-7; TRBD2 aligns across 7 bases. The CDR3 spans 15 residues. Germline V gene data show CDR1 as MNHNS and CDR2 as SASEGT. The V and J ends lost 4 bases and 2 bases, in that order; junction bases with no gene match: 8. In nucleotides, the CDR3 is TGTGCCAGCAGTGCCATGGCGGGGGAGGCCTACGAGCAGTACTTC. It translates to CASSAMAGEAYEQYF.

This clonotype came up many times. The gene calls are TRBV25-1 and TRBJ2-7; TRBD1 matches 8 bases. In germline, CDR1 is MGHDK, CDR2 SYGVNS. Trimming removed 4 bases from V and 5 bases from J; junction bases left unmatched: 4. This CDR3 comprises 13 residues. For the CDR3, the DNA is TGTGCCAGCAGTGCAGGGGGCGGGAACGAGCAGTACTTC. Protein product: CASSAGGGNEQYF.

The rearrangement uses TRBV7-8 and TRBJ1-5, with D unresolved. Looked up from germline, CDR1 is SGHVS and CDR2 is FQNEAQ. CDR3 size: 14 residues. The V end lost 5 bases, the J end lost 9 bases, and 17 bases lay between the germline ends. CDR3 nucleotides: TGTGCCAGCAGCCCAAGTACAGAAATCCGGCCCCAGCATTTT. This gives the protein CASSPSTEIRPQHF.

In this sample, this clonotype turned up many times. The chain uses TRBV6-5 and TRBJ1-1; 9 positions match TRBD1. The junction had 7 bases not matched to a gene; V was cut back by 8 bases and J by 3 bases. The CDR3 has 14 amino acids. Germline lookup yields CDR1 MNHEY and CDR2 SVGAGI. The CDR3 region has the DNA TGTGCCAGCGGACACAGGGGGCTTGACACTGAAGCTTTCTTT. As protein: CASGHRGLDTEAFF.

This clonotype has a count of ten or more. The CDR3 DNA reads as TGTGCCACCAGTGATGTCCGGGGCCCGGGAGAGACCCAGTACTTC. Amino acids: CATSDVRGPGETQYF. The V call is TRBV24-1, the J call TRBJ2-5, with D perhaps assigned TRBD1 or TRBD2 (5 bases each). Germline V gene data show CDR1 as KGHDR and CDR2 as SFDVKD. Trimming left V 3 bases short and J 4 bases short, with 14 bases between. The CDR3 sequence is 15 residues long.

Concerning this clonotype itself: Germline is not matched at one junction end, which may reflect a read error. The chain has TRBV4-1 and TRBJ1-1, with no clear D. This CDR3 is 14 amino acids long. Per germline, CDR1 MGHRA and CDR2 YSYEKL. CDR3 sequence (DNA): TGCTCCAGCACTTCGACGCGGTTGAACACTGAAGCTTTCTTT. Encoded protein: CSSTSTRLNTEAFF.

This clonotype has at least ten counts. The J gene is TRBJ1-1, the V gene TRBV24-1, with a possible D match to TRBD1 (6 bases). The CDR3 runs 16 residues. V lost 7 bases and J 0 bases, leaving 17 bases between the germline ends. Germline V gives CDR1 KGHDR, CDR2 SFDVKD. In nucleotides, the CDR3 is TGTGCCACCAGACTATTCCTGGGGGCAATGAACACTGAAGCTTTCTTT. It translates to CATRLFLGAMNTEAFF.

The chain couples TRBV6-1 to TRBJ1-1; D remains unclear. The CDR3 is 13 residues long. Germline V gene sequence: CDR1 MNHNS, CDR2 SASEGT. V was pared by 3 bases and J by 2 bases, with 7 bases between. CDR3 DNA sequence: TGTGCCAGCAGTGAGGAGGAAAACACTGAAGCTTTCTTT. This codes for CASSEEENTEAFF.

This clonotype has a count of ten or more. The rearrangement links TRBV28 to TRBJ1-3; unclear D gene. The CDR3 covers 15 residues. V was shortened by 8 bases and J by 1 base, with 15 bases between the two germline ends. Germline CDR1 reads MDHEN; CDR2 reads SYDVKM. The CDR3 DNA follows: TGTGCCAGCGAACGACCCGGGTGGTCTGGAAACACCATATATTTT. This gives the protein CASERPGWSGNTIYF.

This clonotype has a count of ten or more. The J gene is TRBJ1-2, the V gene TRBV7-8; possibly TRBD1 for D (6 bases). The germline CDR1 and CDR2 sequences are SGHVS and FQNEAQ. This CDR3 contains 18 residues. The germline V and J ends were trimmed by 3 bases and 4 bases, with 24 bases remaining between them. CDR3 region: CASSLKSVRAGASYGYTF. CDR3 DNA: TGTGCCAGCAGCTTGAAGTCGGTCCGGGCAGGGGCATCCTATGGCTACACCTTC.

The CDR3 protein is CASSYRRANTGELFF. The DNA of the CDR3 is TGTGCCAGCAGTTACCGGCGGGCGAACACCGGGGAGCTGTTTTTT. The rearrangement joins TRBV6-5 to TRBJ2-2; TRBD2 might be the D (5 bases). The germline V gene encodes CDR1 MNHEY and CDR2 SVGAGI. The length of the CDR3 is 15 residues. V dropped 2 bases and J dropped 0 bases, with 7 bases sitting between them.

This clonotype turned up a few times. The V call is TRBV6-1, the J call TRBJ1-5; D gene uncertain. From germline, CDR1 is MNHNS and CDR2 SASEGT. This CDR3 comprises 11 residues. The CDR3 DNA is TGTGGGACGGGGAATTATCAGCCCCAGCATTTT. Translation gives CGTGNYQPQHF.

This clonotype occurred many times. The CDR3 nucleotides read TGTGCCACCAGCAGAGATCGGGGACAGTCTATCGATCAGCCCCAGCATTTT. Protein sequence: CATSRDRGQSIDQPQHF. The chain carries TRBV15 and TRBJ1-5; 7 bases align to TRBD1. J gave up 5 bases and V 0 bases, and 10 bases lay outside the gene matches. CDR1 and CDR2 from the germline V gene are LNHNV and YYDKDF (reference sequence). CDR3 length: 17 residues.

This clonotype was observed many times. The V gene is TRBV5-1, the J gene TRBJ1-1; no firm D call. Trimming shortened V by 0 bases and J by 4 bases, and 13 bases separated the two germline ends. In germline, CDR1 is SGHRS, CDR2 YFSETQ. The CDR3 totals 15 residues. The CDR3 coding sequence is TGCGCCAGCAGCTTGGCCGGTCCGGGGAGCACTGAAGCTTTCTTT. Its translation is CASSLAGPGSTEAFF.

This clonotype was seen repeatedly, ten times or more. As DNA, the CDR3 is TGTGCCAGCAGCGCCCACAACGAGCAGTACTTC. Translated, it gives CASSAHNEQYF. V and J are TRBV13 and TRBJ2-7; D gene ambiguous. The CDR3 has 11 amino acids. Germline V lookup: CDR1 PRHDT, CDR2 FYEKMQ (reference sequence). V was pared by 5 bases and J by 5 bases, with 7 bases between.

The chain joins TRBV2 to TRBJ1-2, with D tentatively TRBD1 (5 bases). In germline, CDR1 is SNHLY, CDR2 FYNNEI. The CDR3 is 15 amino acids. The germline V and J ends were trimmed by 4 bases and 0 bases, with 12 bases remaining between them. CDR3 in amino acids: CASSGSTATNYGYTF. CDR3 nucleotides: TGTGCCAGCAGTGGATCGACAGCTACTAACTATGGCTACACCTTC.

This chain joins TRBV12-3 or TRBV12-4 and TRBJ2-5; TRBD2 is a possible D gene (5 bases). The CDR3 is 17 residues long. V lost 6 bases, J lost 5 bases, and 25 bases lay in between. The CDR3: CASSTRIGKRDGETQYF. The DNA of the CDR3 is TGTGCCAGCAGCACACGGATAGGGAAGAGGGATGGGGAGACCCAGTACTTC.

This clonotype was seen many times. The CDR3 sequence: CASSQATWRYEQYF. The CDR3 DNA sequence: TGCGCCAGCAGCCAAGCGACCTGGAGGTACGAGCAGTACTTC. The chain joins TRBV5-1 to TRBJ2-7, with a weak D call TRBD2 (5 bases). This CDR3 is built from 14 residues. Trimming removed 4 bases from V and 4 bases from J, with 15 bases in between. Germline CDR1 reads SGHRS; CDR2 reads YFSETQ.

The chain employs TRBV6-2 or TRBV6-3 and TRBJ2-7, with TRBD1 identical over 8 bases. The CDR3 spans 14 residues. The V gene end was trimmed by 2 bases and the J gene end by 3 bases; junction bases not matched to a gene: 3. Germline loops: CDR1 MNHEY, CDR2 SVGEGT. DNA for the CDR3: TGTGCCAGCAGTTACGGGGACAGGTACTACGAGCAGTACTTC. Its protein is CASSYGDRYYEQYF.

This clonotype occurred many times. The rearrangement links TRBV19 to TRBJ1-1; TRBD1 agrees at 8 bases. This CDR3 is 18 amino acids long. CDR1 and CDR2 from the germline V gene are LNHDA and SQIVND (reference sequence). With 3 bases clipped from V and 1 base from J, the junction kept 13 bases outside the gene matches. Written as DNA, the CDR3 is TGTGCCAGTAGTATTTCCGCAAGATTCAGGGGGCGGAACACTGAAGCTTTCTTT. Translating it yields CASSISARFRGRNTEAFF.

The CDR3 DNA follows: TGTGCCTGGAGTGTACCAGGGAAGGGCTACGAGCAGTACTTC. This sequence encodes CAWSVPGKGYEQYF. The chain uses TRBV30 and TRBJ2-7, with a possible D match to TRBD1 (5 bases). CDR3 length equals 14 residues. Trimming took off 0 bases at V and 3 bases at J, with 12 bases between the two ends. CDR1 GTSNPN and CDR2 SVGIG come from the germline V gene (reference sequence).

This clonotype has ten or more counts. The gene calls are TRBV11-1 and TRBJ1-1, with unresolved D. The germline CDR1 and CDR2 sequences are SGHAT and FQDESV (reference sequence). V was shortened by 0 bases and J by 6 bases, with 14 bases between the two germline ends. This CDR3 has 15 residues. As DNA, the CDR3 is TGTGCCAGCAGCTTAGCGCCCACGCCCGACGCTGAAGCTTTCTTT. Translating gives CASSLAPTPDAEAFF.

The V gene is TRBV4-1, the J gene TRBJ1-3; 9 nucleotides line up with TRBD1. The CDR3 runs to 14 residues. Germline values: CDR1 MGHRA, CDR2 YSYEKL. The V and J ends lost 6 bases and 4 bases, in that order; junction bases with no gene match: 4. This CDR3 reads CASSHGQGGNTIYF. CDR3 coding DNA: TGCGCCAGCAGTCACGGACAGGGGGGAAACACCATATATTTT.

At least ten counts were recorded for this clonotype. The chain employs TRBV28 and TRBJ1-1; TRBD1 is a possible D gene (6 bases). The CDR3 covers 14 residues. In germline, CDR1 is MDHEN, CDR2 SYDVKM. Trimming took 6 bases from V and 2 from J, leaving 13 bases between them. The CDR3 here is CASRKMDRNTEAFF. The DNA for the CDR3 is TGTGCCAGCAGAAAGATGGACAGAAACACTGAAGCTTTCTTT.

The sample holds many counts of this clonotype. The CDR3 DNA reads TGTGCCAGCAATAGGCAGGCCGGACCACAAGAGACCCAGTACTTC. It specifies CASNRQAGPQETQYF. The V gene is TRBV6-1, the J gene TRBJ2-5; the D is unclear. This CDR3 is built from 15 residues. Germline V gene sequence: CDR1 MNHNS, CDR2 SASEGT. V was cut by 7 bases and J by 2 bases, with 17 bases left in between.

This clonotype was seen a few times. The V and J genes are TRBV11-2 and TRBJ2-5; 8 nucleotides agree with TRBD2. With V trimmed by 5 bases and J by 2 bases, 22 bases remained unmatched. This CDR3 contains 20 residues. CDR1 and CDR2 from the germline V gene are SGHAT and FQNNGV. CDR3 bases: TGTGCCAGCAGCGAAGTAAAGTTAAGCGGGAGAAGGCGGAAACAAGAGACCCAGTACTTC. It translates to CASSEVKLSGRRRKQETQYF.